Each of the 20 T cell receptor beta chains below was sequenced from the same sample in a study of T cell responses to AZD1222 COVID-19 vaccine listed by TCRdb under 2021. The library was produced with the immunoSEQ multiplex PCR assay. TCRdb took this table from immuneACCESS and kept in-frame rearrangements with V and J called. Such tables lack part of the clones; where checked against another copy, unresolved V genes explain under half of the gap, and the rest is unexplained. In this sample the table shows more than 100,000 clones, approximately 85% of which occur a single time. Roughly 8.7% of the sample is held by the ten biggest clonotypes. The sample's time point, from its label and the paper: about 28 days (+/-7) after the second vaccine dose. This specimen's treatment or condition label, per the study, means: meningococcal conjugate vaccine given as trial control. The sample consisted of peripheral blood, taken 28 days after the second dose of the MenACWY control vaccine. The receptors here all came from an adult who received the MenACWY meningococcal vaccine as a control.

V usage is TRBV6-5 and J usage is TRBJ1-4, with 8 bases lining up with TRBD1. The CDR3 consists of 13 residues. CDR1 is MNHEY, CDR2 SVGAGI, per germline. J gave up 8 bases and V 6 bases, and 5 bases lay outside the gene matches. The CDR3, as DNA: TGTGCCAGCAGGACAGGGGCTGAAGAAAAACTGTTTTTT. Translated: CASRTGAEEKLFF.

This chain uses TRBV19 with TRBJ1-6; 7 nucleotides match TRBD1. This CDR3 has 15 amino acids. Germline V gene sequence: CDR1 LNHDA, CDR2 SQIVND (reference sequence). The trim removed 4 bases at V and 7 bases at J, leaving 7 bases unmatched. In DNA form, the CDR3 reads TGTGCCAGTAGTACCCGACAGGGCTTGAATTCACCCCTCCACTTT. Protein product: CASSTRQGLNSPLHF.

The chain carries TRBV6-1 and TRBJ1-5, with D hard to call. V was clipped by 2 bases and J by 7 bases, with 3 bases between them. Germline lookup yields CDR1 MNHNS and CDR2 SASEGT. This CDR3 comprises 11 residues. CDR3 protein: CASSEFQPQHF. The CDR3, as DNA: TGTGCCAGCAGTGAATTCCAGCCCCAGCATTTT.

The rearrangement joins TRBV5-1 to TRBJ1-1; D is ambiguous. CDR3 length: 15 amino acids. V shed 3 bases and J shed 1 base, with 13 bases lying between them. Germline V gene lookup returns CDR1 SGHRS and CDR2 YFSETQ. The CDR3 DNA follows: TGCGCCAGCAGCTCCATCTCGGCGGCGAACACTGAAGCTTTCTTT. This translates into CASSSISAANTEAFF.

The genes are TRBV25-1 and TRBJ1-5, with a tentative D call TRBD1 (5 bases). With 6 bases removed from V and 1 base from J, the gap between germline ends came to 10 bases. This CDR3 region has 14 residues. Germline V gives CDR1 MGHDK, CDR2 SYGVNS. This CDR3 is CASRGQGSNQPQHF. The CDR3 bases are TGTGCCAGCAGAGGGCAGGGCAGCAATCAGCCCCAGCATTTT. The full variable domain, rest sourced from reference TRBV25-1 and TRBJ1-5, is EADIYQTPRYLVIGTGKKITLECSQTMGHDKMYWYQQDPGMELHLIHYSYGVNSTEKGDLSSESTVSRIRTEHFPLTLESARPSHTSQYLCASRGQGSNQPQHFGDGTRLSIL.

The chain joins TRBV5-1 to TRBJ1-6; TRBD1 matches at 8 bases. V trimming: 5 bases; J trimming: 9 bases; junction bases outside the gene matches: 7. The CDR3 is made up of 14 amino acids. The V gene's germline CDR1 is SGHRS and CDR2 YFSETQ. The CDR3 sequence is CASRGGQDVSPLHF. The DNA for the CDR3 is TGCGCCAGCAGGGGGGGACAGGACGTTTCACCCCTCCACTTT. Filled out from reference TRBV5-1 and TRBJ1-6, the complete variable domain reads KAGVTQTPRYLIKTRGQQVTLSCSPISGHRSVSWYQQTPGQGLQFLFEYFSETQRNKGNFPGRFSGRQFSNSRSEMNVSTLELGDSALYLCASRGGQDVSPLHFGNGTRLTVT.

The chain is built from TRBV12-3 or TRBV12-4 and TRBJ2-7; D is possibly TRBD1 (5 bases). The germline V and J ends were trimmed by 3 bases and 12 bases, with 15 bases remaining between them. This CDR3 spans 12 amino acids. The CDR3 sequence: CASSFLLRDRYF. The CDR3 bases are TGTGCCAGCAGTTTCTTGCTCAGGGATAGGTACTTC.

This chain uses TRBV12-3 or TRBV12-4 with TRBJ1-1; D is ambiguous. CDR3 size: 13 residues. Trimming shortened V by 6 bases and J by 0 bases, and 8 bases separated the two germline ends. The CDR3 region has the DNA TGTGCCAGCAGCTACAAGTTGAACACTGAAGCTTTCTTT. Protein: CASSYKLNTEAFF.

J is TRBJ1-1 and V is TRBV2; 9 bases align to TRBD1. Germline V gene sequence: CDR1 SNHLY, CDR2 FYNNEI. The J segment lost 4 bases and the V segment lost 6 bases, leaving 0 bases of the junction unmatched. The CDR3 loop spans 12 amino acids. CDR3 region: CASRDRGTEAFF. Written as DNA, the CDR3 is TGTGCCAGCAGGGACAGGGGCACTGAAGCTTTCTTT.

The chain recombines TRBV5-6 with TRBJ2-5, with D perhaps TRBD1 (5 bases). V shed 1 base and J shed 1 base, with 11 bases lying between them. The CDR3 length is 15 residues. Germline loops: CDR1 SGHDT, CDR2 YYEEEE. CDR3 nucleotides: TGTGCCAGCAGCTTGACGGACAACACCCAAGAGACCCAGTACTTC. Translation: CASSLTDNTQETQYF.

Only one count was recorded for this clone. J is TRBJ1-1 and V is TRBV27; 12 bases are a match to TRBD1. Looked up from germline, CDR1 is MNHEY and CDR2 is SMNVEV (reference sequence). J gave up 0 bases and V 7 bases, and 6 bases lay outside the gene matches. There are 16 residues in the CDR3. The CDR3 DNA sequence: TGTGCCAGCAACTCCGGGACAGGGGGCATGAACACTGAAGCTTTCTTT. Amino acids: CASNSGTGGMNTEAFF.

This clone appeared a few times. V is TRBV5-4 and J is TRBJ1-1; tentative D call: TRBD1 (6 bases). The CDR3 spans 14 residues. V was shortened by 2 bases and J by 4 bases, with 12 bases between the two germline ends. Germline values: CDR1 SGHNT, CDR2 YYREEE (reference sequence). The CDR3 region is CASSLQGDRTEAFF. DNA of the CDR3: TGTGCCAGCAGCTTACAGGGAGATCGCACTGAAGCTTTCTTT. The full variable domain, rest sourced from reference TRBV5-4 and TRBJ1-1, is ETGVTQSPTHLIKTRGQQVTLRCSSQSGHNTVSWYQQALGQGPQFIFQYYREEENGRGNFPPRFSGLQFPNYSSELNVNALELDDSALYLCASSLQGDRTEAFFGQGTRLTVV.

V and J are TRBV5-6 and TRBJ1-1, with TRBD1 matching 7 bases. CDR3 length equals 11 residues. J lost 11 bases, V lost 3 bases, and 4 bases had no gene match. The germline CDR1 and CDR2 sequences are SGHDT and YYEEEE. Here the CDR3 reads CASSWRGPAFF. The CDR3 nucleotides are TGTGCCAGCAGCTGGAGGGGGCCGGCTTTCTTT.

V usage is TRBV2 and J usage is TRBJ2-3, with a tentative D call TRBD1 (6 bases). V was shortened by 0 bases and J by 0 bases, with 13 bases between the two germline ends. The V gene's germline CDR1 is SNHLY and CDR2 FYNNEI. CDR3 length equals 17 residues. The CDR3, as DNA: TGTGCCAGCAGTGAAGCAAAGGGGGTAGGGAGCACAGATACGCAGTATTTT. This codes for CASSEAKGVGSTDTQYF.

Here the CDR3 DNA reads TGTGTCGGGGCAGGACCCTTCCCCTACGAGCAGTACGTC. It encodes CVGAGPFPYEQYV. The chain couples TRBV2 to TRBJ2-7, with D possibly called TRBD1 or TRBD2 (5 bases each). The CDR3 length is 13 residues. From germline, CDR1 is SNHLY and CDR2 FYNNEI.

The chain carries TRBV28 and TRBJ2-2; the D gene is possibly TRBD1 (6 bases). Per the germline V gene, CDR1 is MDHEN and CDR2 is SYDVKM. The CDR3 has 14 amino acids. V lost 2 bases and J 6 bases, leaving 10 bases between the germline ends. The CDR3 sequence is CASSLIPGAGELFF. In DNA form, the CDR3 reads TGTGCCAGCAGTTTAATCCCAGGGGCCGGGGAGCTGTTTTTT.

With respect to this clone: The sample has other DNA sequences that encode this CDR3 too. The V and J genes are TRBV20-1 and TRBJ2-7; a possible D gene is TRBD2 (6 bases). The CDR3 has 11 residues. Germline V CDR1 and CDR2: DFQATT, SNEGSKA (reference sequence). V was shortened by 3 bases and J by 4 bases, with 7 bases between the two germline ends. The chain's CDR3 is CSARGGYEQYF. DNA for the CDR3: TGCAGTGCTAGGGGGGGATACGAGCAGTACTTC.

The chain employs TRBV6-6 and TRBJ1-5, with TRBD1 matching 7 bases. This CDR3 is built from 12 residues. V shed 6 bases and J 7 bases; nucleotides not matched to a gene: 3. The germline V gene has CDR1 MNHNY and CDR2 SVGAGI (reference sequence). The CDR3 here is CASRDRAQPQHF. CDR3 nucleotide sequence: TGTGCCAGCAGAGACAGGGCCCAGCCCCAGCATTTT.

The chain recombines TRBV6-5 with TRBJ1-5; no definite D call. The V end lost 7 bases, the J end lost 6 bases, and 13 bases lay between the germline ends. Per germline, CDR1 MNHEY and CDR2 SVGAGI. CDR3 length: 13 residues. In nucleotides, the CDR3 is TGTGCCAGCACCCTGGGCGTCGGTCAGCCCCAGCATTTT. Its translation is CASTLGVGQPQHF.

The chain combines TRBV4-3 with TRBJ1-6, with TRBD1 matching 8 bases. The CDR3 runs 16 residues. Trimming removed 0 bases from V and 7 bases from J; junction bases left unmatched: 5. The germline CDR1 and CDR2 sequences are LGHNA and YSLEER. The CDR3 protein is CASSQETGVANSPLHF. CDR3 nucleotide sequence: TGCGCCAGCAGCCAAGAGACAGGGGTAGCGAATTCACCCCTCCACTTT.